The 21 T cell receptor beta chains below come from one sample, sequenced in a study of beta chain features in type 1 diabetes. Their antigen targets remain unknown. Study-wide points: Shorter TCRB CDR3s, moderately but significantly so, were found in Type 1 diabetes patients in all four CD4+ subsets.

The investigators reverse transcribed all of the isolated RNA, so they sequenced expressed TCRB transcripts. Clones were sequenced by immunoSEQ multiplex PCR, and TCRdb holds only the in-frame ones, with some missing. The sample has 150,000 to 200,000 clones; roughly 60% are singletons. The sequencing sample was made of naive CD4+ T cells from blood. These receptors were obtained from a man younger than 40 with type 1 diabetes.

This clone came up a few times. The chain combines TRBV4-1 with TRBJ2-5; D ambiguous. From germline, CDR1 is MGHRA and CDR2 YSYEKL. V dropped 0 bases and J dropped 9 bases, with 5 bases sitting between them. CDR3 length: 11 residues. CDR3 DNA: TGCGCCAGCAGCCAAGAACGGGCCCAGTACTTC. Its protein product is CASSQERAQYF.

This clone was seen a handful of times. CDR3 amino acids: CASSKAGKIRAKNIQYF. CDR3 sequence (DNA): TGTGCCAGCAGCAAAGCGGGGAAAATCCGGGCCAAAAACATTCAGTACTTC. The rearrangement uses TRBV21-1 and TRBJ2-4. TRBV21-1 is given as a pseudogene. This CDR3 region has 17 residues.

The chain is built from TRBV28 and TRBJ1-2; possibly TRBD1 for D (5 bases). This CDR3 has 16 amino acids. V lost 5 bases and J 3 bases, leaving 19 bases between the germline ends. Germline CDR1 and CDR2: MDHEN and SYDVKM. DNA for the CDR3: TGTGCCAGCAGTCCTCCTAGGGGAGGTGTTGACTATGGCTACACCTTC. It translates to CASSPPRGGVDYGYTF.

This chain connects TRBV29-1 to TRBJ1-5; D gene unclear. This CDR3 is 15 amino acids long. Germline V gene data show CDR1 as SQVTM and CDR2 as ANQGSEA. V was shortened by 6 bases and J by 0 bases, with 15 bases between the two germline ends. DNA for the CDR3: TGCAGCGTGTCGATCGAGGGATATAGCAATCAGCCCCAGCATTTT. Its protein is CSVSIEGYSNQPQHF.

With regard to this clone: In the same sample, other DNA sequences code for this CDR3. The rearrangement links TRBV20-1 to TRBJ2-7; TRBD2 might be the D (5 bases). Germline loops: CDR1 DFQATT, CDR2 SNEGSKA (reference sequence). The V gene lost 6 bases and the J gene lost 7 bases, with 13 bases spanning the gap. The CDR3 has 11 amino acids. The CDR3 sequence: CSARARDEQYF. The DNA of the CDR3 is TGCAGTGCCCGAGCTCGGGATGAGCAGTACTTC.

The V call is TRBV7-9, the J call TRBJ1-1; 9 nucleotides align to TRBD1. Germline-derived CDR1 and CDR2 are SEHNR and FQNEAQ (reference sequence). The CDR3 sequence is 14 residues long. V dropped 4 bases and J dropped 5; count of bases not matched to a gene: 5. The DNA of the CDR3 is TGTGCCAGCAGCTATGCGGACAGGGGTACTGAAGCTTTCTTT. Its protein product is CASSYADRGTEAFF.

CDR3 bases: TGTGCCAGCAGCTTGACGGCGTCAAGCAATCAGCCCCAGCATTTT. Its translation: CASSLTASSNQPQHF. The chain joins TRBV7-2 to TRBJ1-5; D not resolved. The CDR3 covers 15 residues. Trimming took off 3 bases at V and 1 base at J, with 10 bases between the two ends. Looked up from germline, CDR1 is SGHTA and CDR2 is FQGNSA.

The V call is TRBV18, the J call TRBJ2-5; D unresolved. This CDR3 contains 12 residues. V lost 4 bases and J lost 2, with 5 bases in between. CDR1 is KGHSH, CDR2 LQKENI, per germline. This chain's CDR3 is CASSLTQETQYF. The CDR3, as DNA: TGTGCCAGCTCACTTACACAAGAGACCCAGTACTTC.

This clone occurred once. This chain joins TRBV4-3 and TRBJ2-7; 11 bases are shared with TRBD2. The V gene end was trimmed by 4 bases and the J gene end by 2 bases; junction bases not matched to a gene: 7. Germline lookup yields CDR1 LGHNA and CDR2 YSLEER. This CDR3 spans 16 amino acids. CDR3 DNA: TGCGCCAGCAGCCCAAGGCCTAGCGGGGGGCCCTACGAGCAGTACTTC. Its translation: CASSPRPSGGPYEQYF.

This clone occurred a few times. This chain links TRBV4-3 with TRBJ2-7; D unresolved. CDR3 length: 13 residues. V was trimmed by 0 bases and J by 2 bases, leaving 5 bases between them. The V gene's germline CDR1 is LGHNA and CDR2 YSLEER. This chain's CDR3 is CASSQDLAYEQYF. DNA for the CDR3: TGCGCCAGCAGCCAAGATTTGGCCTACGAGCAGTACTTC.

J is TRBJ1-1 and V is TRBV9; D is perhaps TRBD1 (5 bases). Germline V gene data show CDR1 as SGDLS and CDR2 as YYNGEE. Trimming left V 4 bases short and J 3 bases short, with 19 bases between. The CDR3 has 16 residues. The CDR3: CASSQVAGTEYTEAFF. Written as DNA, the CDR3 is TGTGCCAGCAGCCAAGTCGCAGGGACTGAGTACACTGAAGCTTTCTTT.

The chain couples TRBV2 to TRBJ2-7, with D possibly TRBD2 on 6 matching bases. This CDR3 has 15 amino acids. The ends were cut back, 4 bases at V and 0 bases at J, with 13 bases in the middle. Germline V gives CDR1 SNHLY, CDR2 FYNNEI. The CDR3 nucleotides are TGTGCCAGCAGTGTCCCGGGACTGCTCTCCTACGAGCAGTACTTC. Its translation: CASSVPGLLSYEQYF.

V gene TRBV10-3 combines with J gene TRBJ2-3; 11 positions agree with TRBD2. The CDR3 sequence is 14 residues long. Trimming cost V 7 bases and J 3 bases; bases outside gene matches: 3. Germline CDR1 ENHRY, CDR2 SYGVKD. The CDR3: CAIKTSGATDTQYF. The CDR3 DNA is TGTGCCATCAAGACTAGCGGGGCTACAGATACGCAGTATTTT.

The chain combines TRBV7-8 with TRBJ2-7; 10 nucleotides agree with TRBD2. CDR3 length equals 16 residues. The J segment lost 3 bases and the V segment lost 5 bases, leaving 10 bases of the junction unmatched. CDR1 and CDR2 from the germline V gene are SGHVS and FQNEAQ. CDR3 residues: CASSRARTSGHYEQYF. CDR3 sequence (DNA): TGTGCCAGCAGCCGCGCTAGGACTAGCGGCCACTACGAGCAGTACTTC.

This clone occurred a few times. J is TRBJ2-3 and V is TRBV7-2; TRBD2 matches at 9 bases. J gave up 2 bases and V 5 bases, and 8 bases lay outside the gene matches. The germline gives CDR1 SGHTA, CDR2 FQGNSA. This CDR3 spans 16 amino acids. DNA of the CDR3: TGTGCCAGCAGCGCACGGCTAGCGGGGAACACAGATACGCAGTATTTT. Protein sequence: CASSARLAGNTDTQYF.

The sample holds a few counts of this clone. The chain is built from TRBV5-4 and TRBJ2-3; 7 bases map to TRBD2. CDR3 length: 15 residues. Germline CDR1 is SGHNT and CDR2 is YYREEE (reference sequence). J gave up 2 bases and V 4 bases, and 7 bases lay outside the gene matches. The chain's CDR3 is CASSLRTSYTDTQYF. Written as DNA, the CDR3 is TGTGCCAGCAGCCTCCGGACTAGTTACACAGATACGCAGTATTTT.

The rearrangement uses TRBV6-6 and TRBJ2-7, with D unresolved. V gave up 4 bases and J gave up 2 bases, with 3 bases separating them. Germline assignment: CDR1 MNHNY and CDR2 SVGAGI (reference sequence). The CDR3 extends over 11 amino acids. CDR3 region: CASSSAYEQYF. The CDR3 DNA reads TGTGCCAGCAGTTCGGCCTACGAGCAGTACTTC.

The chain combines TRBV29-1 with TRBJ1-4; no reliable D call. V dropped 6 bases and J dropped 8 bases, with 19 bases sitting between them. There are 14 residues in the CDR3. Germline values: CDR1 SQVTM, CDR2 ANQGSEA. The chain's CDR3 is CSVPFGGKGEKLFF. In nucleotides, the CDR3 is TGCAGCGTCCCTTTTGGAGGGAAGGGCGAAAAACTGTTTTTT.

This chain links TRBV28 with TRBJ2-5; 7 positions match TRBD2. The V gene end was trimmed by 3 bases and the J gene end by 3 bases; junction bases not matched to a gene: 4. CDR3 length: 14 amino acids. Germline CDR1 MDHEN, CDR2 SYDVKM. The CDR3 loop reads CASSFGGGEETQYF. Written as DNA, the CDR3 is TGTGCCAGCAGTTTCGGCGGGGGAGAAGAGACCCAGTACTTC.

The chain has TRBV9 and TRBJ1-3; D unclear. This CDR3 has 11 residues. CDR1 SGDLS and CDR2 YYNGEE come from the germline V gene. V was cut by 3 bases and J by 13 bases, with 11 bases left in between. CDR3 in DNA: TGTGCCAGCAGCGCCCGGGTGGGGATATATTTT. It codes for CASSARVGIYF.

J is TRBJ2-3 and V is TRBV29-1; 8 bases map to TRBD1. V dropped 2 bases and J dropped 2; count of bases not matched to a gene: 3. Looked up from germline, CDR1 is SQVTM and CDR2 is ANQGSEA. The length of the CDR3 is 14 residues. DNA of the CDR3: TGCAGCGTTGAACAGGGGGCTACCACAGATACGCAGTATTTT. This codes for CSVEQGATTDTQYF.